The 13 T cell receptor beta chains in this list originate from one sample, sequenced in a study of breast tumors, draining lymph nodes, adjacent tissues. Breast cancer patients provided tissue from their axillary draining lymph nodes. MiXCR, applied by TCRdb to the multiplex PCR reads, yields one record per CDR3 protein. The sample shows about 180,000 distinct CDR3 sequences, roughly a third of them seen only once. Sequencing used axillary lymph node tissue. These receptors were collected from a female donor with breast cancer. Some clones in this sample may be carry-over from other donors' samples.

This sequence joins TRBV20-1 and TRBJ1-2, with no clear D. Germline V gene lookup returns CDR1 DFQATT and CDR2 SNEGSKA (reference sequence). This CDR3 has 13 amino acids. V shed 1 base and J shed 8 bases, with 14 bases lying between them. The CDR3 region has the DNA TGCAGTGCTAGAGGAGACGTGGAAGTCGGCTACACCTTC. Amino acids: CSARGDVEVGYTF.

This rearrangement joins TRBV19 to TRBJ1-1; no firm D call. CDR1 is LNHDA and CDR2 is SQIVND in the germline V gene (reference sequence). Trimming pared 6 bases from V and 1 base from J, leaving 6 bases between. The CDR3 is 12 residues long. This CDR3 is CASSPENTEAFF. The CDR3 DNA follows: TGTGCCAGTAGCCCCGAGAACACTGAAGCTTTCTTT.

The rearrangement joins TRBV27 to TRBJ1-6; D gene ambiguous. The CDR3 sequence is 14 residues long. From germline, CDR1 is MNHEY and CDR2 SMNVEV (reference sequence). Trimming left V 4 bases short and J 10 bases short, with 14 bases between. Here the CDR3 DNA reads TGTGCCAGCAGTTCACTAGCGGGGAACTCACCCCTCCACTTT. This codes for CASSSLAGNSPLHF.

There are many counts of this clonotype. The chain joins TRBV5-6 to TRBJ1-4, with D perhaps TRBD1 (6 bases). Trimming took off 4 bases at V and 4 bases at J, with 11 bases between the two ends. The germline gives CDR1 SGHDT, CDR2 YYEEEE. The CDR3 is 14 residues long. CDR3 nucleotide sequence: TGTGCCAGCAGCCCGGGGGCCCTTAATGAAAAACTGTTTTTT. Residues: CASSPGALNEKLFF.

This clonotype was seen a few times. The chain links TRBV5-8 to TRBJ2-5; TRBD1 matches at 7 bases. The CDR3 is made up of 14 amino acids. From germline, CDR1 is SGHTS and CDR2 YDEGEE. J gave up 5 bases and V 4 bases, and 8 bases lay outside the gene matches. For the CDR3, the DNA is TGTGCCAGCAGCCCCACAGGGGCCGGGGAGACCCAGTACTTC. Encoded protein: CASSPTGAGETQYF.

Concerning this clonotype itself: A read error may produce the germline difference seen at one junction end. The rearrangement uses TRBV7-7 and TRBJ2-1, with a possible D match to TRBD2 (5 bases). The CDR3 runs 14 residues. Per the germline V gene, CDR1 is SSHAT and CDR2 is FNYEAQ (reference sequence). In DNA, the CDR3 is TGTGCTAGCAGCTTAAGGTTAGGACTCAATGAGCAGTTCTTC. Protein product: CASSLRLGLNEQFF.

This clonotype was seen many times. V usage is TRBV14 and J usage is TRBJ2-7; unclear D gene. The CDR3 is 15 residues long. Germline values: CDR1 SGHDN, CDR2 FVKESK. V was trimmed by 4 bases and J by 1 base, leaving 14 bases between them. Here the CDR3 reads CASSPRPGLSYEQYF. In DNA, the CDR3 is TGTGCCAGCAGCCCACGGCCAGGCCTGTCCTACGAGCAGTACTTC. Drawing the rest from reference TRBV14 and TRBJ2-7, the complete variable domain is EAGVTQFPSHSVIEKGQTVTLRCDPISGHDNLYWYRRVMGKEIKFLLHFVKESKQDESGMPNNRFLAERTGGTYSTLKVQPAELEDSGVYFCASSPRPGLSYEQYFGPGTRLTVT.

The rearrangement joins TRBV12-3 or TRBV12-4 to TRBJ1-2; D gene ambiguous. This CDR3 is 16 amino acids long. Trimming removed 4 bases at V and 2 bases at J, with 17 bases between. The CDR3 protein is CASSYGQQRRNYGYTF. The CDR3 DNA sequence: TGTGCCAGCAGTTACGGTCAACAGAGGCGAAACTATGGCTACACCTTC.

This chain connects TRBV2 to TRBJ1-2; D unclear. V lost 5 bases and J lost 8, with 15 bases in between. The germline gives CDR1 SNHLY, CDR2 FYNNEI. The CDR3 has 13 amino acids. CDR3 loop: CASSFPTSGGYTF. Written as DNA, the CDR3 is TGTGCCAGCAGTTTCCCCACTAGCGGGGGCTACACCTTC.

This clonotype was detected many times. The chain joins TRBV10-1 to TRBJ2-1; 12 bases line up with TRBD2. V shed 6 bases, J shed 1 base, and the junction held 1 base outside the gene matches. The germline V gene encodes CDR1 WNHNN and CDR2 SYGVQD (reference sequence). This CDR3 has 15 residues. The CDR3 loop reads CASSGLAGSYNEQFF. The CDR3 nucleotides read TGCGCCAGCAGCGGACTAGCGGGGTCCTACAATGAGCAGTTCTTC.

This chain joins TRBV7-9 and TRBJ1-5; TRBD1 matches 9 bases. V lost 4 bases to trimming and J lost 5 bases; unmatched junction nucleotides: 9. The CDR3 has 16 amino acids. The germline V gene encodes CDR1 SEHNR and CDR2 FQNEAQ (reference sequence). CDR3: CASSSLDGTGHQPQHF. The CDR3 coding sequence is TGTGCCAGCAGCTCCCTGGACGGGACAGGGCATCAGCCCCAGCATTTT.

This clonotype was counted many times. The chain links TRBV6-5 to TRBJ1-5; 11 bases map to TRBD1. This CDR3 comprises 15 residues. In germline, CDR1 is MNHEY, CDR2 SVGAGI. V was pared by 5 bases and J by 6 bases, with 6 bases of the junction left unmatched. The CDR3 sequence: CASSEGTGGIQPQHF. Written as DNA, the CDR3 is TGTGCCAGCAGTGAAGGGACAGGGGGAATTCAGCCCCAGCATTTT.

The chain is built from TRBV9 and TRBJ1-1, with TRBD1 matching over 7 bases. With V trimmed by 3 bases and J by 1 base, 3 bases remained unmatched. Per germline, CDR1 SGDLS and CDR2 YYNGEE. The CDR3 extends over 14 amino acids. CDR3 sequence: CASSEGAGNTEAFF. The CDR3 DNA sequence: TGTGCCAGCAGCGAGGGGGCGGGGAACACTGAAGCTTTCTTT.